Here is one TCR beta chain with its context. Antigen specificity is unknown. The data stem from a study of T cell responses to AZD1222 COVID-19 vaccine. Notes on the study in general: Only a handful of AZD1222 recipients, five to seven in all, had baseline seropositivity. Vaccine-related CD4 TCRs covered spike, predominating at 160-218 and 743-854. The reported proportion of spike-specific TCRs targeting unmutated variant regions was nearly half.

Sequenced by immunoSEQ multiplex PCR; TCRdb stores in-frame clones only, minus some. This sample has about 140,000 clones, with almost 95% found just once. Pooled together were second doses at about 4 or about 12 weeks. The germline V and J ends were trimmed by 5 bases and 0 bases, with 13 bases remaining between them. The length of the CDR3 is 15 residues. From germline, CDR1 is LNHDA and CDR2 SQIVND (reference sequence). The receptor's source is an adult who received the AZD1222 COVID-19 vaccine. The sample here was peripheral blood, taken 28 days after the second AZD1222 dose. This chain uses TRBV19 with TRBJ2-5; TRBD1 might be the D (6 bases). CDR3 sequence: CASSRLRDNQETQYF. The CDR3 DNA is TGTGCCAGTAGTCGACTCCGGGACAACCAAGAGACCCAGTACTTC.